This TCR beta chain is from a study of control samples from healthy donors and cancer patients. Method: immunoSEQ multiplex PCR; TCRdb's copy keeps in-frame clones and lacks some. The repertoire consists of 75,000 to 100,000 clones, with about nine tenths occurring once and the leading ten covering less than 3.5%. The TCR sequence derives from a human donor in good health. The donor label of this sample is uncertain. Sequenced: blood.

The CDR3, as DNA: TGTGCCAGCAGCTTCGGACAGACAGGTGGCTACACCTTC. Its protein product is CASSFGQTGGYTF. The rearrangement joins TRBV13 to TRBJ1-2; possibly TRBD1 for D (6 bases). Germline CDR1 PRHDT, CDR2 FYEKMQ (reference sequence). V was pared by 3 bases and J by 7 bases, with 12 bases between. CDR3 size: 13 residues.